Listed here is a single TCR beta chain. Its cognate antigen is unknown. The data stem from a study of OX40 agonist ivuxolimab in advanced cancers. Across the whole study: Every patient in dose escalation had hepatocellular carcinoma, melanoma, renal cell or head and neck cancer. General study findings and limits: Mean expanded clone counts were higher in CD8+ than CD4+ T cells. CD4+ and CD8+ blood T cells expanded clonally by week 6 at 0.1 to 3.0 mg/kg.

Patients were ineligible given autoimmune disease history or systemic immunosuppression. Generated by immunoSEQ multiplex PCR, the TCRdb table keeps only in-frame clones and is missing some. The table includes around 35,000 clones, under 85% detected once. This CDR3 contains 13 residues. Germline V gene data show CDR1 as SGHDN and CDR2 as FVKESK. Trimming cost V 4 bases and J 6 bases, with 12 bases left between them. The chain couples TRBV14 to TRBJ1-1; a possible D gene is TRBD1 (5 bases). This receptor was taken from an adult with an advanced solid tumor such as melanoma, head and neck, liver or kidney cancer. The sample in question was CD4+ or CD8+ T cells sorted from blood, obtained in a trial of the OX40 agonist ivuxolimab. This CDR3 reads CASSPTWGAEAFF. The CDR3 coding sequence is TGTGCCAGCAGCCCTACTTGGGGCGCTGAAGCTTTCTTT.